Shown below are 27 T cell receptor beta chains from a single sample sequenced in a study of graft-versus-host responses after intestinal transplantation. Data came from immunoSEQ multiplex PCR; TCRdb stores just in-frame clones and leaves some out. The sample records 57,000 or so clones, approximately 89% being singletons. Material: PBMCs, obtained around 120 days after intestinal transplantation. These receptors came from a human patient who received an intestinal transplant, so some T cells may come from the graft donor.

This chain joins TRBV28 and TRBJ2-1, with 9 bases matching TRBD1. This CDR3 is 14 amino acids long. Looked up from germline, CDR1 is MDHEN and CDR2 is SYDVKM. Trimming took 8 bases from V and 1 from J; bases not matched to a gene: 3. In DNA form, the CDR3 reads TGTGCCAGCGAGACAGGGGGTTCCTACAATGAGCAGTTCTTC. Protein: CASETGGSYNEQFF. The variable domain in full, completed from reference TRBV28 and TRBJ2-1, reads DVKVTQSSRYLVKRTGEKVFLECVQDMDHENMFWYRQDPGLGLRLIYFSYDVKMKEKGDIPEGYSVSREKKERFSLILESASTNQTSMYLCASETGGSYNEQFFGPGTRLTVL.

The V gene is TRBV14, the J gene TRBJ1-6; 10 bases match TRBD1. V was pared by 3 bases and J by 10 bases, with 3 bases of the junction left unmatched. CDR1 and CDR2 from the germline V gene are SGHDN and FVKESK. The CDR3 contains 14 residues. CDR3 in amino acids: CASSHDRGQSPLHF. The DNA for the CDR3 is TGTGCCAGCAGCCACGACAGGGGGCAGTCACCCCTCCACTTT.

A remark on this clone: The conserved final phenylalanine or tryptophan is absent from the CDR3, which likely points to a read error. The chain uses TRBV9 and TRBJ2-3, with a tentative D call TRBD2 (7 bases). The CDR3 runs 16 residues. Germline CDR1 is SGDLS and CDR2 is YYNGEE. The V gene lost 0 bases and the J gene lost 3 bases, with 14 bases spanning the gap. This CDR3 reads CASSVGEGGLTDTQYL. DNA for the CDR3: TGTGCCAGCAGCGTAGGAGAGGGGGGGCTAACAGATACGCAGTATCTT.

The J gene is TRBJ2-5, the V gene TRBV29-1; D uncertain. Looked up from germline, CDR1 is SQVTM and CDR2 is ANQGSEA. There are 12 residues in the CDR3. The V and J ends lost 5 bases and 0 bases respectively, with 7 bases between them. The CDR3 sequence is CSVFGHQETQYF. CDR3 DNA sequence: TGCAGCGTTTTCGGACACCAAGAGACCCAGTACTTC.

The V call is TRBV19, the J call TRBJ2-7, with D maybe TRBD2 (6 bases). V dropped 6 bases and J dropped 0 bases, with 15 bases sitting between them. Looked up from germline, CDR1 is LNHDA and CDR2 is SQIVND (reference sequence). The length of the CDR3 is 15 residues. Written as DNA, the CDR3 is TGTGCCAGTAGCCCTGGGGGGACCGCCTCCTACGAGCAGTACTTC. It encodes CASSPGGTASYEQYF.

The chain uses TRBV6-5 and TRBJ1-1; TRBD1 matches at 9 bases. The V gene end was trimmed by 0 bases and the J gene end by 0 bases; junction bases not matched to a gene: 2. The CDR3 runs to 16 residues. Germline assignment: CDR1 MNHEY and CDR2 SVGAGI. CDR3 sequence reads: CASSYSRDRVNTEAFF. The CDR3 nucleotides are TGTGCCAGCAGTTACTCACGGGACAGGGTGAACACTGAAGCTTTCTTT.

The gene calls are TRBV6-5 and TRBJ2-1; possible D gene TRBD2, 7 bases. V lost 0 bases and J 9 bases, leaving 15 bases between the germline ends. From germline, CDR1 is MNHEY and CDR2 SVGAGI. This CDR3 has 15 residues. The CDR3 here is CASSYSIGGGTEQFF. The CDR3 bases are TGTGCCAGCAGTTACTCGATTGGGGGGGGCACTGAGCAGTTCTTC.

V usage is TRBV18 and J usage is TRBJ2-3; TRBD2 matches at 11 bases. CDR3 length: 16 residues. Trimming took 5 bases from V and 3 from J; bases not matched to a gene: 7. Germline CDR1 and CDR2: KGHSH and LQKENI. CDR3 region: CASSRLAGMGTDTQYF. CDR3 in DNA: TGTGCCAGCTCAAGACTAGCGGGGATGGGAACAGATACGCAGTATTTT.

The V and J genes are TRBV28 and TRBJ1-1; D remains unclear. Germline V gives CDR1 MDHEN, CDR2 SYDVKM. The CDR3 runs 14 residues. Between the trimmed V and J ends, which lost 3 bases and 5 bases, there was a span of 13 bases. As DNA, the CDR3 is TGTGCCAGCAGTTTCCCCACTTGGGGAACTGAAGCTTTCTTT. This codes for CASSFPTWGTEAFF.

This sequence joins TRBV19 and TRBJ2-2; 8 nucleotides align to TRBD2. The CDR3 sequence is 16 residues long. Germline trimming cut 5 bases from V and 6 bases from J; bases unmatched to any gene: 11. From germline, CDR1 is LNHDA and CDR2 SQIVND (reference sequence). The CDR3, as DNA: TGTGCCAGTAGTCTCGGGACTAGTTTAATGGCCGGGGAGCTGTTTTTT. Translation: CASSLGTSLMAGELFF.

In nucleotides, the CDR3 is TGCGCCAGCAGCACAAGACAGGGCCCCTCTGGTGGCTACACCTTC. Encoded protein: CASSTRQGPSGGYTF. The genes are TRBV5-1 and TRBJ1-2; the match to TRBD1 covers 7 bases. CDR1 SGHRS and CDR2 YFSETQ come from the germline V gene. Trimming removed 4 bases from V and 7 bases from J; junction bases left unmatched: 13. This CDR3 is built from 15 residues.

J is TRBJ1-2 and V is TRBV28; no firm D call. Between the trimmed V and J ends, which lost 4 bases and 0 bases, there was a span of 9 bases. This CDR3 contains 14 residues. Looked up from germline, CDR1 is MDHEN and CDR2 is SYDVKM. This CDR3 is CASSYSDSNYGYTF. The CDR3 nucleotides are TGTGCCAGCAGTTATTCAGATTCTAACTATGGCTACACCTTC.

The rearrangement joins TRBV11-2 to TRBJ1-2, with no clear D. Trimming pared 1 base from V and 8 bases from J, leaving 20 bases between. Germline-derived CDR1 and CDR2 are SGHAT and FQNNGV. This CDR3 spans 16 amino acids. CDR3 residues: CASSLVPGGRPRGYTF. The CDR3 DNA sequence: TGTGCCAGCAGCTTAGTCCCCGGAGGGCGGCCCCGGGGCTACACCTTC.

This sequence joins TRBV5-6 and TRBJ2-7; TRBD1 is a possible D gene (6 bases). The CDR3 sequence is 14 residues long. V lost 1 base to trimming and J lost 2 bases, with 10 bases between them. The germline V gene has CDR1 SGHDT and CDR2 YYEEEE. The CDR3 sequence is CASSLRQGTYEQYF. The CDR3, as DNA: TGTGCCAGCAGCTTGAGGCAGGGGACCTACGAGCAGTACTTC.

This clone was observed once. The genes are TRBV4-1 and TRBJ2-1; 7 bases are shared with TRBD1. Germline assignment: CDR1 MGHRA and CDR2 YSYEKL. V gave up 4 bases and J gave up 0 bases; unmatched junction bases: 6. CDR3 length: 16 amino acids. This CDR3 reads CASSPRQGSSYNEQFF. The DNA of the CDR3 is TGCGCCAGCAGCCCCAGACAGGGCAGCTCCTACAATGAGCAGTTCTTC.

This CDR3 reads CASKILGLAMDEQYF. The CDR3 nucleotides read TGTGCCAGCAAGATTTTGGGGCTAGCAATGGACGAGCAGTACTTC. The chain combines TRBV6-1 with TRBJ2-5, with D perhaps assigned TRBD1 or TRBD2 (5 bases each). The closer fit of TRBJ2-7 to the DNA end suggests the J call may be wrong. This CDR3 has 15 residues. Per the germline V gene, CDR1 is MNHNS and CDR2 is SASEGT.

The chain links TRBV28 to TRBJ1-5; D might be TRBD1 (6 bases). Germline CDR1 reads MDHEN; CDR2 reads SYDVKM. With 5 bases removed from V and 4 bases from J, the gap between germline ends came to 15 bases. The CDR3 is 15 amino acids. The CDR3, as DNA: TGTGCCAGCAGTAGTGGAGGGGGGGATAATCAGCCCCAGCATTTT. This gives the protein CASSSGGGDNQPQHF.

The gene calls are TRBV5-4 and TRBJ2-1; D unclear. Trimming stripped 2 bases from V and 3 bases from J, with 9 bases between. The CDR3 runs to 14 residues. Germline CDR1 is SGHNT and CDR2 is YYREEE (reference sequence). The CDR3 DNA is TGTGCCAGCAGCTTTCGGGCAAACTACAATGAGCAGTTCTTC. It is translated as CASSFRANYNEQFF. Variable domain in full (rest from reference TRBV5-4 and TRBJ2-1): ETGVTQSPTHLIKTRGQQVTLRCSSQSGHNTVSWYQQALGQGPQFIFQYYREEENGRGNFPPRFSGLQFPNYSSELNVNALELDDSALYLCASSFRANYNEQFFGPGTRLTVL.

V usage is TRBV7-9 and J usage is TRBJ2-2, with no clear D. V shed 1 base and J shed 5 bases, with 8 bases lying between them. CDR3 length: 14 amino acids. CDR1 is SEHNR, CDR2 FQNEAQ, per germline (reference sequence). The CDR3: CASSLDYKTGELFF. CDR3 sequence (DNA): TGTGCCAGCAGCTTAGATTACAAGACCGGGGAGCTGTTTTTT.

The chain recombines TRBV19 with TRBJ2-2, with D perhaps matching TRBD1 (5 bases). CDR3 length: 14 amino acids. Germline CDR1 and CDR2: LNHDA and SQIVND (reference sequence). With 5 bases removed from V and 7 bases from J, the gap between germline ends came to 14 bases. The chain's CDR3 is CASSPRQLGGELFF. The CDR3 DNA is TGTGCCAGTAGTCCCCGACAGTTAGGCGGGGAGCTGTTTTTT.

The chain employs TRBV13 and TRBJ2-3; 13 bases agree with TRBD2. The ends lost 2 bases at V and 2 bases at J; junction bases unmatched: 4. Germline values: CDR1 PRHDT, CDR2 FYEKMQ (reference sequence). This CDR3 is 17 amino acids long. In nucleotides, the CDR3 is TGTGCCAGCAGCTTAACTGGACTAGCGGGGGCCACAGATACGCAGTATTTT. As protein: CASSLTGLAGATDTQYF.

The chain employs TRBV5-4 and TRBJ2-1; 7 bases line up with TRBD2. CDR3 size: 14 residues. J lost 7 bases, V lost 0 bases, and 4 bases had no gene match. Germline V CDR1 and CDR2: SGHNT, YYREEE (reference sequence). The CDR3 coding sequence is TGTGCCAGCAGCTTGGTACTAGCGCCGAATGAGCAGTTCTTC. Protein sequence: CASSLVLAPNEQFF.

The chain links TRBV7-9 to TRBJ2-7; D uncertain. Trimming shortened V by 5 bases and J by 4 bases, and 15 bases separated the two germline ends. This CDR3 is built from 14 residues. CDR1 and CDR2 from the germline V gene are SEHNR and FQNEAQ (reference sequence). The CDR3 coding sequence is TGTGCCAGCAGCACCGGCGATTCGAGTTACGAGCAGTACTTC. It yields the protein CASSTGDSSYEQYF. The complete variable domain, with remaining parts taken from reference TRBV7-9 and TRBJ2-7, reads DTGVSQNPRHKITKRGQNVTFRCDPISEHNRLYWYRQTLGQGPEFLTYFQNEAQLEKSRLLSDRFSAERPKGSFSTLEIQRTEQGDSAMYLCASSTGDSSYEQYFGPGTRLTVT.

The chain links TRBV11-2 to TRBJ2-1; the match to TRBD2 covers 12 bases. From germline, CDR1 is SGHAT and CDR2 FQNNGV. V gave up 3 bases and J gave up 6 bases; unmatched junction bases: 12. This CDR3 has 18 residues. CDR3 bases: TGTGCCAGCAGCTTTTTTCGGACTAGCGGGACATCAGGCAATGAGCAGTTCTTC. It specifies CASSFFRTSGTSGNEQFF. Variable domain in full (rest from reference TRBV11-2 and TRBJ2-1): EAGVAQSPRYKIIEKRQSVAFWCNPISGHATLYWYQQILGQGPKLLIQFQNNGVVDDSQLPKDRFSAERLKGVDSTLKIQPAKLEDSAVYLCASSFFRTSGTSGNEQFFGPGTRLTVL.

The J gene is TRBJ1-4, the V gene TRBV19; D call uncertain. The CDR3 length is 15 residues. V lost 4 bases and J lost 1, with 10 bases in between. Germline V gene sequence: CDR1 LNHDA, CDR2 SQIVND (reference sequence). CDR3 DNA: TGTGCCAGTAGTACAAGAGCAAAAACTAATGAAAAACTGTTTTTT. Its translation: CASSTRAKTNEKLFF.

The rearrangement uses TRBV5-1 and TRBJ2-3; 12 nucleotides match TRBD2. The J segment lost 0 bases and the V segment lost 0 bases, leaving 5 bases of the junction unmatched. Germline values: CDR1 SGHRS, CDR2 YFSETQ. The CDR3 sequence is 18 residues long. Written as DNA, the CDR3 is TGCGCCAGCAGCTTGGTCGGGACTAGCGGGCCGAGCACAGATACGCAGTATTTT. It translates to CASSLVGTSGPSTDTQYF.

This clone appeared a single time. The rearrangement uses TRBV29-1 and TRBJ2-1, with D maybe TRBD2 (6 bases). Per germline, CDR1 SQVTM and CDR2 ANQGSEA. CDR3 length: 17 residues. Between the trimmed V and J ends, which lost 5 bases and 0 bases, there was a span of 20 bases. The CDR3: CSVTRPDGGTSYNEQFF. The CDR3 DNA reads TGCAGCGTTACACGACCGGACGGAGGGACCTCCTACAATGAGCAGTTCTTC.